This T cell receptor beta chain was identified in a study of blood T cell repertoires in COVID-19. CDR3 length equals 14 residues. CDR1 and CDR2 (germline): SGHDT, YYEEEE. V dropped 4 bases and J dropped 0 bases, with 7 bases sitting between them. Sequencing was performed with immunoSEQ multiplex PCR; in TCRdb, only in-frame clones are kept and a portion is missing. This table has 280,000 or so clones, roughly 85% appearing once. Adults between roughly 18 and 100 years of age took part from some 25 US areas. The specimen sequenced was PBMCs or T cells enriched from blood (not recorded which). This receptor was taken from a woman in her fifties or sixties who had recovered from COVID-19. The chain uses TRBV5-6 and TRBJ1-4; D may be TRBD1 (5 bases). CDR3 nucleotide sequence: TGTGCCAGCAGCGACAGTGCAACTAATGAAAAACTGTTTTTT. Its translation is CASSDSATNEKLFF.